The 17 T cell receptor beta chains presented below share a single source sample, sequenced in a study of blood T cell repertoires in COVID-19. Libraries were prepared by immunoSEQ multiplex PCR; TCRdb keeps only in-frame clonotypes and omits some of them. The sample contains under 200,000 clones, about 84% of which appear only once. Input material: PBMCs or T cells enriched from blood (not recorded which). These receptors came from a man in his forties or fifties with acute COVID-19.

This chain joins TRBV7-9 and TRBJ2-1; D is unclear. Germline CDR1 reads SEHNR; CDR2 reads FQNEAQ (reference sequence). The CDR3 has 13 amino acids. The V gene lost 1 base and the J gene lost 1 base, with 2 bases spanning the gap. CDR3: CASSLVSYNEQFF. The CDR3 nucleotides read TGTGCCAGCAGCTTAGTATCCTACAATGAGCAGTTCTTC. Supplemented by reference TRBV7-9 and TRBJ2-1, the full variable domain reads DTGVSQNPRHKITKRGQNVTFRCDPISEHNRLYWYRQTLGQGPEFLTYFQNEAQLEKSRLLSDRFSAERPKGSFSTLEIQRTEQGDSAMYLCASSLVSYNEQFFGPGTRLTVL.

The chain combines TRBV11-2 with TRBJ2-5, with 10 bases identical to TRBD1. Per the germline V gene, CDR1 is SGHAT and CDR2 is FQNNGV. The CDR3 is 15 residues long. Losses at the gene ends were 5 bases for V and 1 base for J; bases not matched to a gene: 4. CDR3: CASSRQGARQETQYF. As DNA, the CDR3 is TGTGCCAGCAGCCGACAGGGGGCGCGCCAAGAGACCCAGTACTTC.

This rearrangement joins TRBV18 to TRBJ2-7; TRBD2 might be the D (5 bases). This CDR3 spans 13 amino acids. V lost 3 bases and J 6 bases, leaving 12 bases between the germline ends. In germline, CDR1 is KGHSH, CDR2 LQKENI. DNA of the CDR3: TGTGCCAGCTCACCTGGACTTGATGGCGAGCAGTACTTC. Residues: CASSPGLDGEQYF.

This clone has a single count. The chain uses TRBV3-1 (or the pseudogene TRBV3-2) and TRBJ1-5; no firm D call. Trimming stripped 0 bases from V and 2 bases from J, with 11 bases between. From germline, CDR1 is LGHDT and CDR2 YNNKEL (reference sequence). CDR3 length equals 16 residues. The CDR3 loop is CASSQDSGLGNQPQHF. CDR3 bases: TGTGCCAGCAGCCAAGACTCGGGGTTAGGCAATCAGCCCCAGCATTTT.

This chain joins TRBV19 and TRBJ1-6; TRBD1 agrees at 8 bases. This CDR3 region has 14 residues. J was trimmed by 8 bases and V by 3 bases; bases with no gene match: 3. CDR1 LNHDA and CDR2 SQIVND come from the germline V gene (reference sequence). CDR3 loop: CASSIGQGDSPLHF. CDR3 in DNA: TGTGCCAGTAGTATTGGACAGGGTGATTCACCCCTCCACTTT.

The genes are TRBV29-1 and TRBJ2-1; no definite D call. The CDR3 has 13 residues. Germline V gene sequence: CDR1 SQVTM, CDR2 ANQGSEA. V was clipped by 6 bases and J by 0 bases, with 9 bases between them. This CDR3 is CSVGSHSYNEQFF. The CDR3, as DNA: TGCAGCGTCGGGTCCCACTCCTACAATGAGCAGTTCTTC.

Note on this clone: One end of the junction does not line up with germline, which may come from a read error. The genes are TRBV13 and TRBJ2-7; D not certain. The CDR3 sequence is 17 residues long. Germline V gene lookup returns CDR1 PRHDT and CDR2 FYEKMQ (reference sequence). For the CDR3, the DNA is TGTGCCAGTAGCTTAGGCGCGAGGCCCCTAGGCACCTACGAGCAGTACTTC. This codes for CASSLGARPLGTYEQYF.

The chain joins TRBV7-2 to TRBJ2-2, with 12 bases that match TRBD2. Germline values: CDR1 SGHTA, CDR2 FQGNSA. There are 16 residues in the CDR3. The trim removed 5 bases at V and 5 bases at J, leaving 6 bases unmatched. CDR3 sequence reads: CASSPSGRVGTGELFF. CDR3 coding DNA: TGTGCCAGCAGCCCTAGCGGGAGGGTTGGGACCGGGGAGCTGTTTTTT.

This clone has a single count. V gene TRBV10-3 combines with J gene TRBJ1-6, with TRBD1 matching over 9 bases. V trimming: 2 bases; J trimming: 10 bases; junction bases outside the gene matches: 9. Germline V gene lookup returns CDR1 ENHRY and CDR2 SYGVKD. This CDR3 spans 16 amino acids. The chain's CDR3 is CAISEAGGQGLSPLHF. In nucleotides, the CDR3 is TGTGCCATCAGTGAGGCGGGAGGACAGGGGCTCTCACCCCTCCACTTT.

This rearrangement joins TRBV19 to TRBJ2-7; D is perhaps TRBD1 (5 bases). Germline CDR1 reads LNHDA; CDR2 reads SQIVND (reference sequence). The germline V and J ends were trimmed by 3 bases and 5 bases, with 11 bases remaining between them. This CDR3 spans 13 amino acids. In DNA, the CDR3 is TGTGCCAGTAGTATGACAGAATCTAACGAGCAGTACTTC. Protein: CASSMTESNEQYF.

A word on this clone: The identical CDR3 is also encoded by other nucleotide sequences in the sample. This chain joins TRBV5-1 and TRBJ2-7, with TRBD1 as a possible D gene (6 bases). The germline V gene encodes CDR1 SGHRS and CDR2 YFSETQ. V was clipped by 3 bases and J by 3 bases, with 7 bases between them. The length of the CDR3 is 12 residues. The CDR3 sequence is CASSSTGYEQYF. The CDR3 nucleotides are TGCGCCAGCAGCTCGACAGGCTACGAGCAGTACTTC. Supplemented by reference TRBV5-1 and TRBJ2-7, the full variable domain reads KAGVTQTPRYLIKTRGQQVTLSCSPISGHRSVSWYQQTPGQGLQFLFEYFSETQRNKGNFPGRFSGRQFSNSRSEMNVSTLELGDSALYLCASSSTGYEQYFGPGTRLTVT.

The chain has TRBV14 and TRBJ1-5; D gene uncertain. CDR1 SGHDN and CDR2 FVKESK come from the germline V gene. The CDR3 loop spans 13 amino acids. Trimming pared 1 base from V and 7 bases from J, leaving 8 bases between. CDR3 amino acids: CASSQGMGQPQHF. As DNA, the CDR3 is TGTGCCAGCAGCCAAGGGATGGGCCAGCCCCAGCATTTT.

J is TRBJ2-7 and V is TRBV5-5; D might be TRBD1 (6 bases). V lost 4 bases to trimming and J lost 6 bases, with 17 bases between them. This CDR3 spans 14 amino acids. CDR1 is SGHKS, CDR2 YYEKEE, per germline (reference sequence). For the CDR3, the DNA is TGTGCCAGCAGCCCCGGTGTCAGGGGCGGCGAGCAGTACTTC. Translation: CASSPGVRGGEQYF.

The chain carries TRBV4-1 and TRBJ1-2; a possible D gene is TRBD1 (6 bases). V was pared by 3 bases and J by 7 bases, with 21 bases between. The CDR3 covers 16 residues. CDR1 and CDR2 (germline): MGHRA, YSYEKL. The CDR3: CASSHPGGGRSGGYTF. CDR3 DNA sequence: TGCGCCAGCAGCCACCCGGGGGGGGGCAGATCTGGTGGCTACACCTTC.

In DNA form, the CDR3 reads TGTGCCAGCGGGAGAAATTCACCCCTCCACTTT. Translated: CASGRNSPLHF. The chain links TRBV12-3 or TRBV12-4 to TRBJ1-6; D gene unclear. Trimming left V 8 bases short and J 7 bases short, with 6 bases between. The CDR3 contains 11 residues.

V and J are TRBV2 and TRBJ2-2, with 8 bases lining up with TRBD2. V was clipped by 6 bases and J by 7 bases; unmatched bases: 4. The germline gives CDR1 SNHLY, CDR2 FYNNEI. CDR3 length: 13 amino acids. In nucleotides, the CDR3 is TGTGCCAGCAGACGGGAGGGGATCGGGGAGCTGTTTTTT. Translating it yields CASRREGIGELFF.

The rearrangement uses TRBV3-1 (or the pseudogene TRBV3-2) and TRBJ1-2; D is unclear. Germline CDR1 LGHDT, CDR2 YNNKEL (reference sequence). This CDR3 contains 16 residues. Trimming removed 0 bases from V and 1 base from J, with 12 bases in between. The CDR3 coding sequence is TGTGCCAGCAGCCAAGATGGTAACTTATTTAACTATGGCTACACCTTC. This encodes CASSQDGNLFNYGYTF.